This T cell receptor (beta chain) was retrieved from a study of cytomegalovirus exposure and HLA in healthy donors. The CDR3 extends over 18 amino acids. Trimming removed 3 bases from V and 2 bases from J, with 22 bases in between. Germline CDR1 and CDR2: KGHSH and LQKENI. The PCR had 60 Vbeta and 13 Jbeta primers. Per the original methods: A later analysis counted 70 million to 85 million unique TCR beta chains, some 10 million shared. Sequencing used immunoSEQ multiplex PCR; TCRdb keeps in-frame clones, though not all of them. D and trimming were read from the DNA, whereas the V and J calls and clone size are those reported in that table. The data show about 160,000 clones, 60% to 80% seen once. Turning to this clone: The antigen remains unidentified.

Study results and caveats: Published work reported that the classifier diagnosed cytomegalovirus status with high specificity and sensitivity.

This clonotype was obtained from a man in his 60s in good health and CMV-seronegative. This sequence joins TRBV18 and TRBJ1-2; TRBD1 is a possible D gene (5 bases). Input material: PBMCs. In DNA, the CDR3 is TGTGCCAGCTCACCGATTAGCGGTTGGGGGAGAGGGAACTATGGCTACACCTTC. The encoded protein is CASSPISGWGRGNYGYTF.